One sample yielded the 3 T cell receptor beta chains listed below, sequenced in a study of T cells after yellow fever vaccination (dated by TCRdb to between 2018 and 2021). The label giving this sample's treatment or condition can be read as: live attenuated yellow fever vaccine strain. Receptors were amplified or captured by 5' RACE. This sample was sequenced with an Illumina NovaSeq 6000. TCRdb redid the processing of the public reads, applying fastp at Q25 and MiXCR, and retained in-frame beta chains. One record per CDR3 amino acid sequence lists the most common genes and DNA. The sample table records approximately 170,000 distinct CDR3 sequences; approximately 11% of these occur just once. 35% to 40% of the sample is held by the ten biggest clonotypes. Material: CD8+ T cells sorted from PBMCs, obtained 15 days after the yellow fever booster vaccination. These receptors originate from a man between 18 and 29 years old who received the YFV17D yellow fever vaccine.

This clonotype came up many times. The chain has TRBV6-6 and TRBJ2-4; D is perhaps TRBD1 (7 bases). CDR1 is MNHNY, CDR2 SVGAGI, per germline (reference sequence). With 6 bases removed from V and 7 bases from J, the gap between germline ends came to 22 bases. The CDR3 is made up of 16 amino acids. CDR3 sequence reads: CASRGTEALGGNIQYF. CDR3 DNA sequence: TGTGCCAGCAGGGGGACAGAGGCCCTCGGGGGCAACATTCAGTACTTC.

This clonotype was detected only a few times. The chain's CDR3 is CASSQEGLAALTDTQYF. The CDR3, as DNA: TGTGCCAGCAGCCAAGAGGGACTAGCGGCTCTCACAGATACGCAGTATTTT. The chain recombines TRBV4-2 with TRBJ2-3, with 11 bases fitting TRBD2. The germline V gene has CDR1 LGHNA and CDR2 YNFKEQ. The CDR3 runs to 17 residues. Losses at the gene ends were 0 bases for V and 2 bases for J; bases not matched to a gene: 4.

This clonotype was counted only a few times. The chain recombines TRBV9 with TRBJ1-2; maybe TRBD1 (5 bases). V was clipped by 4 bases and J by 3 bases, with 16 bases between them. The CDR3 length is 15 residues. Per germline, CDR1 SGDLS and CDR2 YYNGEE. The CDR3 DNA sequence: TGTGCCAGCAGCCCTCGGGACGGCAGACACTATGGCTACACCTTC. It yields the protein CASSPRDGRHYGYTF.